These 26 T cell receptor beta chains originate from one sample sequenced in a study of CD8+ T cells in alopecia areata. cDNA reverse transcribed from extracted RNA served as the sequencing template. Measured with immunoSEQ multiplex PCR; TCRdb has only the in-frame clones, and not every one. The table has about 9,700 clones, roughly three fifths seen once. Specimens obtained from alopecia areata patients comprised lesional scalp punch biopsies and peripheral blood. Material: skin. These TCRs come from a human donor with alopecia areata.

The V call is TRBV28, the J call TRBJ2-7; 9 bases map to TRBD2. The CDR3 spans 11 residues. In germline, CDR1 is MDHEN, CDR2 SYDVKM. For the CDR3, the DNA is TGTGTCGCGGGGGGGAACTACGAGCAGTACTTC. It yields the protein CVAGGNYEQYF.

The rearrangement joins TRBV7-2 to TRBJ2-1; a possible D gene is TRBD2 (6 bases). Germline V gene sequence: CDR1 SGHTA, CDR2 FQGNSA. The CDR3 has 12 amino acids. Trimming took off 2 bases at V and 15 bases at J, with 14 bases between the two ends. The CDR3 nucleotides read TGTGCCAGCAGCTTAAGAGGGACTCCCCCGTTCTTC. Translated: CASSLRGTPPFF.

The chain employs TRBV7-9 and TRBJ2-5, with D possibly TRBD2 on 5 matching bases. Looked up from germline, CDR1 is SEHNR and CDR2 is FQNEAQ (reference sequence). V lost 2 bases, J lost 2 bases, and 9 bases lay in between. This CDR3 region has 14 residues. The DNA for the CDR3 is TGTGCCAGCAGCTTACCAGCGGCTCAAGAGACCCAGTACTTC. Amino acids: CASSLPAAQETQYF.

The V and J genes are TRBV11-1 and TRBJ2-7; unclear D gene. This CDR3 has 14 residues. CDR1 and CDR2 (germline): SGHAT, FQDESV (reference sequence). V lost 5 bases to trimming and J lost 4 bases, with 15 bases between them. CDR3 sequence reads: CASSQTPGRYEQYF. The CDR3 nucleotides are TGTGCCAGCAGCCAGACTCCCGGCAGGTACGAGCAGTACTTC.

The chain joins TRBV19 to TRBJ2-7; TRBD1 matches at 8 bases. The CDR3 extends over 14 amino acids. V was pared by 3 bases and J by 1 base, with 2 bases of the junction left unmatched. Germline V gene data show CDR1 as LNHDA and CDR2 as SQIVND (reference sequence). The CDR3 loop is CASSMGTGSYEQYF. Here the CDR3 DNA reads TGTGCCAGTAGTATGGGGACAGGATCCTACGAGCAGTACTTC.

The chain recombines TRBV29-1 with TRBJ2-1; D perhaps matches TRBD2 (6 bases). The V gene's germline CDR1 is SQVTM and CDR2 ANQGSEA. The CDR3 contains 13 residues. Trimming cost V 4 bases and J 5 bases, with 12 bases left between them. The CDR3 spells CSVGAWGDNEQFF. The CDR3 bases are TGCAGCGTTGGAGCGTGGGGGGACAATGAGCAGTTCTTC.

This clone appeared a few times. V usage is TRBV7-2 and J usage is TRBJ1-1; D unresolved. Germline V gives CDR1 SGHTA, CDR2 FQGNSA. The CDR3 has 14 amino acids. V shed 6 bases and J shed 3 bases, with 14 bases lying between them. CDR3 sequence (DNA): TGTGCCAGCAGTTCTCGTGCGGGGTACACTGAAGCTTTCTTT. Translating gives CASSSRAGYTEAFF. The variable domain in full, completed from reference TRBV7-2 and TRBJ1-1, reads GAGVSQSPSNKVTEKGKDVELRCDPISGHTALYWYRQSLGQGLEFLIYFQGNSAPDKSGLPSDRFSAERTGGSVSTLTIQRTQQEDSAVYLCASSSRAGYTEAFFGQGTRLTVV.

The chain carries TRBV6-6 and TRBJ1-5, with D perhaps matching TRBD1 (6 bases). V shed 2 bases and J shed 7 bases, with 12 bases lying between them. Looked up from germline, CDR1 is MNHNY and CDR2 is SVGAGI (reference sequence). The CDR3 extends over 14 amino acids. CDR3 sequence reads: CASSYRQGNQPQHF. The CDR3 coding sequence is TGTGCCAGCAGTTACAGGCAGGGGAACCAGCCCCAGCATTTT.

This clone was observed a few times. The genes are TRBV6-6 and TRBJ1-2, with 9 nucleotides matching TRBD1. V trimming: 8 bases; J trimming: 8 bases; junction bases outside the gene matches: 12. Germline CDR1 MNHNY, CDR2 SVGAGI (reference sequence). There are 14 residues in the CDR3. DNA for the CDR3: TGTGCCAGCCGCAACACTTGGGACAGGGACGGCTACACCTTC. Amino acid sequence: CASRNTWDRDGYTF.

This clone has a handful of counts. The chain recombines TRBV19 with TRBJ2-6; no clear D. Germline V gene lookup returns CDR1 LNHDA and CDR2 SQIVND (reference sequence). The ends were cut back, 5 bases at V and 5 bases at J, with 25 bases in the middle. The CDR3 runs 19 residues. Written as DNA, the CDR3 is TGTGCCAGTAGTTTTCAAGCGACAAAATCACAAAGTCGGGCCAACGTCCTGACTTTC. Amino acids: CASSFQATKSQSRANVLTF.

This clone was picked up one time. This rearrangement joins TRBV7-9 to TRBJ1-1, with 7 bases aligning to TRBD1. Germline V gene data show CDR1 as SEHNR and CDR2 as FQNEAQ (reference sequence). The CDR3 consists of 14 residues. J gave up 2 bases and V 6 bases, and 6 bases lay outside the gene matches. The CDR3 here is CASRPGGFNTEAFF. In nucleotides, the CDR3 is TGTGCCAGCAGGCCAGGGGGATTTAACACTGAAGCTTTCTTT.

This chain links TRBV29-1 with TRBJ2-7, with 7 bases matching TRBD1. In germline, CDR1 is SQVTM, CDR2 ANQGSEA. This CDR3 has 12 amino acids. V trimming: 6 bases; J trimming: 12 bases; junction bases outside the gene matches: 14. The CDR3 DNA sequence: TGCAGCGTCCGGGACAGCCCTGAGGGATGGTACTTC. Translation: CSVRDSPEGWYF.

This clone appeared a single time. V gene TRBV7-6 combines with J gene TRBJ2-5, with D maybe TRBD1 (5 bases). This CDR3 spans 16 amino acids. Trimming removed 6 bases at V and 4 bases at J, with 21 bases between. The V gene's germline CDR1 is SGHVS and CDR2 FNYEAQ. CDR3 DNA: TGTGCCAGCAGTTTCACAGGTCCTATAGGGGTAGAGACCCAGTACTTC. Its protein is CASSFTGPIGVETQYF.

The chain uses TRBV19 and TRBJ2-5; TRBD1 or TRBD2 may be the D gene (6 bases each). The germline V and J ends were trimmed by 3 bases and 11 bases, with 16 bases remaining between them. The CDR3 runs 13 residues. The germline gives CDR1 LNHDA, CDR2 SQIVND (reference sequence). The CDR3 DNA reads as TGTGCCAGTAGTATCGTCCGGGGGCAAGAGCAGTACTTC. It encodes CASSIVRGQEQYF.

This chain uses TRBV28 with TRBJ1-5; unclear D gene. CDR1 and CDR2 (germline): MDHEN, SYDVKM. Between the trimmed V and J ends, which lost 2 bases and 4 bases, there was a span of 12 bases. The CDR3 has 15 residues. CDR3 coding DNA: TGTGCCAGCAGTTTAATGGGTAACCGGAATCAGCCCCAGCATTTT. Its translation: CASSLMGNRNQPQHF. Complete variable domain (other parts from reference TRBV28 and TRBJ1-5): DVKVTQSSRYLVKRTGEKVFLECVQDMDHENMFWYRQDPGLGLRLIYFSYDVKMKEKGDIPEGYSVSREKKERFSLILESASTNQTSMYLCASSLMGNRNQPQHFGDGTRLSIL.

The chain couples TRBV7-2 to TRBJ1-6; TRBD1 matches 7 bases. The length of the CDR3 is 16 residues. Looked up from germline, CDR1 is SGHTA and CDR2 is FQGNSA. V lost 0 bases to trimming and J lost 11 bases; unmatched junction nucleotides: 10. CDR3 bases: TGTGCCAGCAGCTTAGCTACCAACAGGGGATCGGCACCCCTCCACTTT. It is translated as CASSLATNRGSAPLHF.

This clone has only a few counts. The chain uses TRBV30 and TRBJ1-2, with D hard to call. Germline V gene lookup returns CDR1 GTSNPN and CDR2 SVGIG (reference sequence). CDR3 size: 14 residues. V shed 7 bases and J shed 4 bases, with 19 bases lying between them. CDR3 region: CALSAGNGRYGYTF. The CDR3 DNA sequence: TGTGCCTTGAGCGCGGGGAACGGTCGCTATGGCTACACCTTC.

This rearrangement joins TRBV5-1 to TRBJ1-1; D remains ambiguous. Germline CDR1 is SGHRS and CDR2 is YFSETQ. Trimming took 0 bases from V and 0 from J, leaving 12 bases between them. This CDR3 region has 16 residues. The CDR3 region is CASSLVPASVNTEAFF. The CDR3 coding sequence is TGCGCCAGCAGCTTGGTGCCAGCAAGCGTGAACACTGAAGCTTTCTTT.

This chain's CDR3 is CASSLVRKAVGGLVGELFF. The CDR3 bases are TGTGCCAGCAGTTTAGTCCGGAAAGCGGTGGGAGGCCTTGTAGGGGAGCTGTTTTTT. V and J are TRBV28 and TRBJ2-2; TRBD2 might be the D (6 bases). The CDR3 is 19 residues long. V lost 2 bases, J lost 8 bases, and 27 bases lay in between. The germline gives CDR1 MDHEN, CDR2 SYDVKM.

The V gene is TRBV5-1, the J gene TRBJ2-2; TRBD1 matches at 9 bases. J lost 6 bases, V lost 0 bases, and 12 bases had no gene match. Per the germline V gene, CDR1 is SGHRS and CDR2 is YFSETQ. The CDR3 has 18 amino acids. CDR3 residues: CASSLVGPGTGRSGELFF. The CDR3 coding sequence is TGCGCCAGCAGCTTGGTAGGCCCCGGGACAGGGAGGTCCGGGGAGCTGTTTTTT.

Points on this clone: Other DNA variants within this sample encode the same CDR3. V usage is TRBV18 and J usage is TRBJ2-7, with 8 bases aligning to TRBD1. CDR1 is KGHSH, CDR2 LQKENI, per germline. The trim removed 1 base at V and 2 bases at J, leaving 1 base unmatched. The CDR3 length is 14 residues. This CDR3 reads CASSPRQGTYEQYF. In DNA form, the CDR3 reads TGTGCCAGCTCACCACGACAGGGGACCTACGAGCAGTACTTC.

This clone has a single count. One end of the junction is discordant with germline, which a read error may explain. The V call is TRBV7-9, the J call TRBJ2-7, with 10 bases aligning to TRBD2. The germline V gene has CDR1 SEHNR and CDR2 FQNEAQ (reference sequence). The CDR3 length is 13 residues. The CDR3 coding sequence is TGTGCCAGCAGCCTAGCGGGAGTCCCCGAGCAGTACTTC. This codes for CASSLAGVPEQYF.

The count of this clone is one. V usage is TRBV7-2 and J usage is TRBJ2-3, with D perhaps matching TRBD2 (6 bases). The CDR3 is made up of 17 amino acids. The ends were cut back, 0 bases at V and 4 bases at J, with 17 bases in the middle. Germline V gene sequence: CDR1 SGHTA, CDR2 FQGNSA. As DNA, the CDR3 is TGTGCCAGCAGCTTAGCCGTCGGACGGGGGAGTTCAGATACGCAGTATTTT. It is translated as CASSLAVGRGSSDTQYF.

The chain employs TRBV7-9 and TRBJ2-3, with a tentative D call TRBD1 (5 bases). V dropped 4 bases and J dropped 1 base, with 15 bases sitting between them. Germline CDR1 and CDR2: SEHNR and FQNEAQ (reference sequence). The CDR3 has 16 residues. CDR3 DNA: TGTGCCAGCAGCTCCCCATGGGGCCAGCGCACAGATACGCAGTATTTT. Translated: CASSSPWGQRTDTQYF.

V and J are TRBV5-1 and TRBJ2-1; D perhaps matches TRBD2 (6 bases). The CDR3 is 14 amino acids. Germline-derived CDR1 and CDR2 are SGHRS and YFSETQ. V was trimmed by 5 bases and J by 7 bases, leaving 16 bases between them. The CDR3 sequence is CASSYREPKNEQFF. CDR3 sequence (DNA): TGCGCCAGCAGTTACCGGGAGCCGAAAAATGAGCAGTTCTTC. The whole variable domain, remainder taken from reference TRBV5-1 and TRBJ2-1, is KAGVTQTPRYLIKTRGQQVTLSCSPISGHRSVSWYQQTPGQGLQFLFEYFSETQRNKGNFPGRFSGRQFSNSRSEMNVSTLELGDSALYLCASSYREPKNEQFFGPGTRLTVL.

This rearrangement joins TRBV7-7 to TRBJ2-2, with 10 bases identical to TRBD2. The CDR3 runs to 18 residues. Germline lookup yields CDR1 SSHAT and CDR2 FNYEAQ (reference sequence). The ends lost 5 bases at V and 6 bases at J; junction bases unmatched: 15. The CDR3 spells CASSPTTSGYNGAGELFF. For the CDR3, the DNA is TGTGCCAGCAGCCCAACGACTAGCGGGTATAACGGGGCCGGGGAGCTGTTTTTT.